The 7 T cell receptor beta chains below were found in one sample sequenced in a study of blood T cells in healthy people across ages. The authors ran a second PCR of about 7 to 11 cycles using a sample-barcoded 5' primer and a J-beta primer mix. TCRdb re-derived calls from the 5' RACE reads in MiXCR, one entry per CDR3 protein. This sample yields approximately 800,000 distinct CDR3 sequences, of which approximately 67% are seen a single time; around a quarter belongs to the top ten. Sequencing used blood. All receptors come from a man aged 25-45 years in good health.

This clonotype was counted at least ten times. This rearrangement joins TRBV21-1 to TRBJ2-7; the table's D call, TRBD2, was not checked against the DNA. TRBV21-1 is given as a pseudogene. The CDR3 length is 18 residues. For the CDR3, the DNA is TGTGCCAGCAGCATGGCGGGGACTAGCGGGGTGAGCTCCTACGAGCAGTACTTC. Encoded protein: CASSMAGTSGVSSYEQYF.

The J gene is TRBJ2-6, the V gene TRBV18; 9 bases line up with TRBD1. Trimming took 4 bases from V and 0 from J; bases not matched to a gene: 7. Germline V lookup: CDR1 KGHSH, CDR2 LQKENI. The CDR3 length is 18 residues. This CDR3 is CASSRPGQGISGANVLTF. The CDR3 bases are TGTGCCAGCTCACGACCGGGACAGGGTATCTCTGGGGCCAACGTCCTGACTTTC.

This chain uses TRBV3-1 with TRBJ2-1; D call uncertain. Germline V gene sequence: CDR1 LGHDT, CDR2 YNNKEL (reference sequence). The ends were cut back, 2 bases at V and 6 bases at J, with 8 bases in the middle. The CDR3 is made up of 13 amino acids. CDR3 loop: CASSQTDLNEQFF. For the CDR3, the DNA is TGTGCCAGCAGCCAAACGGACCTCAATGAGCAGTTCTTC.

The V call is TRBV7-2, the J call TRBJ2-3; tentative D call: TRBD2 (5 bases). Trimming left V 6 bases short and J 4 bases short, with 8 bases between. There are 12 residues in the CDR3. Looked up from germline, CDR1 is SGHTA and CDR2 is FQGNSA. CDR3 in amino acids: CASRPEADTQYF. In nucleotides, the CDR3 is TGTGCCAGCAGGCCGGAGGCAGATACGCAGTATTTT.

This sequence joins TRBV12-3 or TRBV12-4 and TRBJ1-5; D is ambiguous. This CDR3 has 15 amino acids. V lost 7 bases to trimming and J lost 0 bases, with 13 bases between them. The CDR3 sequence: CASIGRSYSNQPQHF. DNA for the CDR3: TGTGCCAGCATTGGCCGATCGTATAGCAATCAGCCCCAGCATTTT.

V gene TRBV7-8 combines with J gene TRBJ2-5; D unclear. The ends were cut back, 6 bases at V and 5 bases at J, with 16 bases in the middle. Germline CDR1 is SGHVS and CDR2 is FQNEAQ. There are 14 residues in the CDR3. This CDR3 is CASRPPDLGETQYF. The DNA for the CDR3 is TGTGCCAGCAGACCACCGGACCTTGGCGAGACCCAGTACTTC.

The chain uses TRBV18 and TRBJ2-1; 12 bases match TRBD2. The CDR3 covers 18 residues. The germline V gene has CDR1 KGHSH and CDR2 LQKENI. V lost 0 bases, J lost 2 bases, and 5 bases stayed unmatched. CDR3 DNA sequence: TGTGCCAGCTCACCACCACTAGCGGGGGGCCGGACCTACAATGAGCAGTTCTTC. Protein product: CASSPPLAGGRTYNEQFF. Variable domain in full (rest from reference TRBV18 and TRBJ2-1): NAGVMQNPRHLVRRRGQEARLRCSPMKGHSHVYWYRQLPEEGLKFMVYLQKENIIDESGMPKERFSAEFPKEGPSILRIQQVVRGDSAAYFCASSPPLAGGRTYNEQFFGPGTRLTVL.